These 30 T cell receptor beta chains came from one sample sequenced in a study of molecular identifiers for immune sequencing clone quantification. TCRdb processed the PCR reads anew with MiXCR; each CDR3 protein has one entry. The sample includes about 640,000 distinct CDR3 sequences, 15% to 20% of them seen just once. The source material was naive CD8+ T cells from blood, with Jurkat cell RNA spiked in. Specified subset: FACS-sorted CD8+CD4-CCR7+CD45RA+ naive T cells. All receptors derive from a human donor in good health. Some libraries in this study had Jurkat cell RNA spiked in.

The chain links TRBV6-2 or TRBV6-3 to TRBJ2-7, with 7 bases identical to TRBD1. Germline V CDR1 and CDR2: MNHEY, SVGEGT. The ends lost 5 bases at V and 4 bases at J; junction bases unmatched: 2. CDR3 size: 12 residues. The CDR3 here is CASSRGLYEQYF. The CDR3 DNA sequence: TGTGCCAGCAGTAGGGGGCTATACGAGCAGTACTTC.

This clonotype has ten or more counts. V usage is TRBV20-1 and J usage is TRBJ2-3; D is possibly TRBD1 (6 bases). The CDR3 is 19 amino acids. V lost 2 bases and J 0 bases, leaving 24 bases between the germline ends. CDR1 is DFQATT and CDR2 is SNEGSKA in the germline V gene (reference sequence). The CDR3 DNA reads TGCAGTGCTAGAACATACGAGCCCAGGGACATTAGAAGCACAGATACGCAGTATTTT. Encoded protein: CSARTYEPRDIRSTDTQYF.

This clonotype was counted many times. The chain couples TRBV29-1 to TRBJ2-7; D is unresolved. The germline V gene has CDR1 SQVTM and CDR2 ANQGSEA. V was clipped by 7 bases and J by 0 bases, with 10 bases between them. CDR3 length equals 12 residues. CDR3 sequence reads: CSAHTSSYEQYF. CDR3 in DNA: TGCAGCGCTCACACGAGCTCCTACGAGCAGTACTTC.

V usage is TRBV7-8 and J usage is TRBJ2-7; weak D call: TRBD2 (7 bases). Germline lookup yields CDR1 SGHVS and CDR2 FQNEAQ. The V end was cut by 5 bases, the J end by 4 bases, with 24 bases between. CDR3 length equals 17 residues. CDR3 bases: TGTGCCAGCAGCCCGATACCGTGGGGGGGCTTAGCTTACGAGCAGTACTTC. The encoded protein is CASSPIPWGGLAYEQYF. Full variable domain (remainder filled in from reference TRBV7-8 and TRBJ2-7): GAGVSQSPRYKVAKRGQDVALRCDPISGHVSLFWYQQALGQGPEFLTYFQNEAQLDKSGLPSDRFFAERPEGSVSTLKIQRTQQEDSAVYLCASSPIPWGGLAYEQYFGPGTRLTVT.

This clonotype was recorded many times. This rearrangement joins TRBV3-1 to TRBJ2-7; 10 nucleotides line up with TRBD2. Germline trimming cut 5 bases from V and 5 bases from J; bases unmatched to any gene: 9. The germline gives CDR1 LGHDT, CDR2 YNNKEL (reference sequence). CDR3 length equals 15 residues. CDR3 sequence: CASSTQREGPHEQYF. CDR3 sequence (DNA): TGTGCCAGCAGCACACAGCGGGAGGGTCCCCACGAGCAGTACTTC.

This clonotype was observed a handful of times. The chain joins TRBV3-1 to TRBJ2-1; 16 positions match TRBD2. The J segment lost 7 bases and the V segment lost 1 base, leaving 10 bases of the junction unmatched. Germline assignment: CDR1 LGHDT and CDR2 YNNKEL (reference sequence). The CDR3 sequence is 19 residues long. In DNA, the CDR3 is TGTGCCAGCAGCCAAGGAGGGCCGGGACTAGCGGGGGGGTCGAATGAGCAGTTCTTC. Its protein is CASSQGGPGLAGGSNEQFF.

This clonotype was recorded many times. The CDR3 loop is CASSQDTWGSFTEAFF. Here the CDR3 DNA reads TGCGCCAGCAGCCAAGATACCTGGGGCTCCTTCACTGAAGCTTTCTTT. J is TRBJ1-1 and V is TRBV4-3; TRBD1 is a possible D gene (5 bases). The CDR3 extends over 16 amino acids. V was trimmed by 0 bases and J by 4 bases, leaving 15 bases between them. Looked up from germline, CDR1 is LGHNA and CDR2 is YSLEER.

In this sample, this clonotype turned up a few times. The rearrangement joins TRBV4-3 to TRBJ2-1, with TRBD2 matching 8 bases. Germline V gives CDR1 LGHNA, CDR2 YSLEER. This CDR3 is 17 amino acids long. V was clipped by 1 base and J by 0 bases; unmatched bases: 5. The CDR3 is CASSQGVAGSSYNEQFF. As DNA, the CDR3 is TGCGCCAGCAGCCAAGGAGTAGCGGGGAGCTCCTACAATGAGCAGTTCTTC.

This clonotype was seen ten or more times. V usage is TRBV7-2 and J usage is TRBJ1-4; D perhaps matches TRBD1 (5 bases). This CDR3 has 18 residues. CDR1 and CDR2 from the germline V gene are SGHTA and FQGNSA. V was clipped by 3 bases and J by 0 bases, with 17 bases between them. The CDR3 loop is CASSFRRGVGTTNEKLFF. The CDR3 nucleotides read TGTGCCAGCAGCTTCCGGCGGGGGGTAGGCACAACTAATGAAAAACTGTTTTTT.

In this sample, this clonotype turned up a few times. V usage is TRBV28 and J usage is TRBJ2-7, with TRBD1 identical over 8 bases. Per the germline V gene, CDR1 is MDHEN and CDR2 is SYDVKM. J gave up 2 bases and V 3 bases, and 6 bases lay outside the gene matches. CDR3 size: 15 residues. The CDR3 loop reads CASSFQQGVPYEQYF. The CDR3 coding sequence is TGTGCCAGCAGTTTCCAACAGGGGGTCCCCTACGAGCAGTACTTC. The entire variable domain, with the rest obtained from reference TRBV28 and TRBJ2-7, is as follows: DVKVTQSSRYLVKRTGEKVFLECVQDMDHENMFWYRQDPGLGLRLIYFSYDVKMKEKGDIPEGYSVSREKKERFSLILESASTNQTSMYLCASSFQQGVPYEQYFGPGTRLTVT.

The rearrangement uses TRBV3-1 and TRBJ2-5; 7 bases map to TRBD2. The CDR3 extends over 18 amino acids. CDR1 is LGHDT, CDR2 YNNKEL, per germline (reference sequence). After removal of 0 bases from V and 0 bases from J, the junction contained 10 bases not matched to a gene. As DNA, the CDR3 is TGTGCCAGCAGCCAAGATCCGGCTAGCGGAAAGTACCAAGAGACCCAGTACTTC. Translated: CASSQDPASGKYQETQYF.

This clonotype was found many times. This rearrangement joins TRBV12-3 or TRBV12-4 to TRBJ2-5; 11 positions agree with TRBD2. The CDR3 runs 15 residues. The V gene end was trimmed by 6 bases and the J gene end by 2 bases; junction bases not matched to a gene: 5. CDR3: CASSGGTSGQETQYF. CDR3 DNA sequence: TGTGCCAGCAGCGGGGGGACTAGCGGACAAGAGACCCAGTACTTC.

This clonotype was detected ten times or more. The chain couples TRBV7-9 to TRBJ1-1; no reliable D call. The V gene lost 11 bases and the J gene lost 0 bases, with 19 bases spanning the gap. The CDR3 totals 15 residues. Germline V gene data show CDR1 as SEHNR and CDR2 as FQNEAQ (reference sequence). DNA for the CDR3: TGTGCCGCAGCCGATCGGTCGACCATGAACACTGAAGCTTTCTTT. It codes for CAAADRSTMNTEAFF.

This clonotype came up many times. The chain combines TRBV12-5 with TRBJ2-2; the D gene is possibly TRBD1 (6 bases). Trimming took off 6 bases at V and 4 bases at J, with 15 bases between the two ends. CDR1 LGHNT and CDR2 FRNRAP come from the germline V gene. This CDR3 has 15 residues. This chain's CDR3 is CASGPDRHFTGELFF. CDR3 DNA sequence: TGTGCTAGTGGCCCGGACAGACACTTCACCGGGGAGCTGTTTTTT.

This clonotype was seen ten or more times. The chain links TRBV5-4 to TRBJ2-7; tentative D call: TRBD1 (6 bases). The germline V gene has CDR1 SGHNT and CDR2 YYREEE (reference sequence). The V and J ends lost 3 bases and 2 bases respectively, with 15 bases between them. The CDR3 has 15 residues. The CDR3 coding sequence is TGTGCCAGCAGCTCCGGCCTGGACAGTCCCTACGAGCAGTACTTC. Amino acid sequence: CASSSGLDSPYEQYF.

This clonotype has at least ten counts. In DNA, the CDR3 is TGCGCCAGCAGCCAAGTGGGACAGGGACCTCAATACGAGCAGTACTTC. Translation gives CASSQVGQGPQYEQYF. This sequence joins TRBV4-3 and TRBJ2-7; 9 positions match TRBD1. Germline V gives CDR1 LGHNA, CDR2 YSLEER. V gave up 1 base and J gave up 4 bases; unmatched junction bases: 8. The CDR3 covers 16 residues.

This clonotype came up many times. The chain links TRBV29-1 to TRBJ2-7; D tentatively reads TRBD1 or TRBD2 (5 bases each). The V gene's germline CDR1 is SQVTM and CDR2 ANQGSEA. The CDR3 is made up of 10 amino acids. The CDR3 region has the DNA TGCAGAACGGGGCGGAGGGAGCAGTACTTC. This codes for CRTGRREQYF.

The sample holds many counts of this clonotype. The chain employs TRBV24-1 and TRBJ2-2, with D hard to call. The CDR3 loop spans 12 amino acids. Trimming stripped 1 base from V and 5 bases from J, with 1 base between. The germline V gene has CDR1 KGHDR and CDR2 SFDVKD. The CDR3 sequence: CATSDLTGELFF. CDR3 in DNA: TGTGCCACCAGTGATTTAACCGGGGAGCTGTTTTTT.

Regarding this clonotype: This clone may be a read error of a much larger clone one base away. J is TRBJ1-6 and V is TRBV27; 11 bases agree with TRBD1. The CDR3 has 16 amino acids. CDR1 is MNHEY and CDR2 is SMNVEV in the germline V gene (reference sequence). The CDR3 region has the DNA TGTGCCAGCAGTCCGCGGGACAGGGGGAACGGTTCATCCCTCCACTTT. Translated, it gives CASSPRDRGNGSSLHF.

The V call is TRBV19, the J call TRBJ1-5; D is perhaps TRBD1 (5 bases). Deletions cut 8 bases from V and 4 bases from J, with 15 bases between. The CDR3 consists of 14 residues. Germline CDR1 LNHDA, CDR2 SQIVND (reference sequence). CDR3 DNA: TGTGCCAGTCACTCGGGGGTAAGGAATCAGCCCCAGCATTTT. As protein: CASHSGVRNQPQHF.

The table lists this clonotype with many counts. The CDR3 sequence is CASSTTLNIENTEAFF. CDR3 sequence (DNA): TGTGCCAGCAGCACGACACTGAACATAGAGAACACTGAAGCTTTCTTT. V is TRBV7-9 and J is TRBJ1-1; D is undetermined. The CDR3 runs 16 residues. V lost 5 bases, J lost 1 base, and 17 bases lay in between. The germline V gene encodes CDR1 SEHNR and CDR2 FQNEAQ (reference sequence).

On this clonotype itself: This may come from a read error, since a much larger clone is one base off. The V gene is TRBV7-2, the J gene TRBJ2-7, with unresolved D. This CDR3 contains 14 residues. V was shortened by 1 base and J by 2 bases, with 9 bases between the two germline ends. Germline V gene lookup returns CDR1 SGHTA and CDR2 FQGNSA. CDR3 sequence: CASSLDPQTYEQYF. The CDR3 nucleotides are TGTGCCAGCAGCTTAGACCCGCAGACCTACGAGCAGTACTTC.

This chain links TRBV28 with TRBJ2-1, with D possibly TRBD2 on 6 matching bases. Germline V gene lookup returns CDR1 MDHEN and CDR2 SYDVKM. The CDR3 consists of 14 residues. V lost 4 bases, J lost 7 bases, and 14 bases lay in between. In nucleotides, the CDR3 is TGTGCCAGCAGTTCTAGCGCCCTTTTGAATGAGCAGTTCTTC. Translation: CASSSSALLNEQFF.

The chain has TRBV9 and TRBJ2-5; possibly TRBD2 for D (7 bases). This CDR3 contains 13 residues. Germline loops: CDR1 SGDLS, CDR2 YYNGEE. Deletions cut 3 bases from V and 5 bases from J, with 11 bases between. CDR3 residues: CASSAGGPETQYF. In nucleotides, the CDR3 is TGTGCCAGCAGCGCCGGGGGGCCGGAGACCCAGTACTTC.

This clonotype was observed many times. The CDR3, as DNA: TGTGCCAGCAGTTCTCTTCGGACTAGCGGGGGCACAGATACGCAGTATTTT. This sequence encodes CASSSLRTSGGTDTQYF. The chain recombines TRBV6-2 or TRBV6-3 with TRBJ2-3, with 12 positions matching TRBD2. Germline V gene lookup returns CDR1 MNHEY and CDR2 SVGEGT. The CDR3 covers 17 residues. The V gene end was trimmed by 4 bases and the J gene end by 1 base; junction bases not matched to a gene: 6.

This clonotype was observed a handful of times. This chain connects TRBV9 to TRBJ2-4; TRBD2 agrees at 7 bases. CDR1 and CDR2 (germline): SGDLS, YYNGEE. The CDR3 length is 16 residues. The ends lost 0 bases at V and 10 bases at J; junction bases unmatched: 13. Here the CDR3 reads CASSVAPPPTGGIQYF. The CDR3 DNA sequence: TGTGCCAGCAGCGTAGCCCCCCCGCCCACGGGAGGAATTCAGTACTTC.

Concerning this clonotype: A read error may be the cause here, since a much bigger clone is one base away. The chain carries TRBV2 and TRBJ1-2; the D is unclear. V was shortened by 2 bases and J by 6 bases, with 16 bases between the two germline ends. This CDR3 is built from 15 residues. Germline V gene sequence: CDR1 SNHLY, CDR2 FYNNEI. The DNA for the CDR3 is TGTGCCAGCAGTGAACTTGGACTGGGGAGGGATGGCTACACCTTC. Translation gives CASSELGLGRDGYTF.

This clonotype has a count of ten or more. V and J are TRBV5-6 and TRBJ2-3; D is undetermined. CDR3 length equals 15 residues. The V gene lost 2 bases and the J gene lost 0 bases, with 10 bases spanning the gap. From germline, CDR1 is SGHDT and CDR2 YYEEEE. CDR3 sequence reads: CASSLILHSTDTQYF. The CDR3 region has the DNA TGTGCCAGCAGCTTAATATTACATAGCACAGATACGCAGTATTTT.

In its sample, this clonotype was seen a few times. The chain is built from TRBV19 and TRBJ1-1, with a possible D match to TRBD1 (5 bases). CDR1 and CDR2 (germline): LNHDA, SQIVND (reference sequence). CDR3 length: 14 amino acids. Between the trimmed V and J ends, which lost 7 bases and 6 bases, there was a span of 18 bases. Written as DNA, the CDR3 is TGTGCCAGTACCGGGGGGGGGAGTTGGGCTGAAGCTTTCTTT. Protein product: CASTGGGSWAEAFF.

This clonotype was recorded many times. The chain couples TRBV28 to TRBJ1-3; D is uncertain. Trimming took off 7 bases at V and 4 bases at J, with 14 bases between the two ends. From germline, CDR1 is MDHEN and CDR2 SYDVKM. CDR3 length: 14 amino acids. As DNA, the CDR3 is TGTGCCAGCACTCCTCCCGCCCTGGGAAACACCATATATTTT. Translating gives CASTPPALGNTIYF.